Listed here are 22 T cell receptor beta chains from one sample, sequenced in a study of blood T cell repertoires in COVID-19. TCRdb's copy holds only in-frame clones and misses some; the assay was immunoSEQ multiplex PCR. This sample has some 110,000 clones; roughly 77% occur once, and the top ten carry roughly 17%. Sequencing was carried out using peripheral blood. These receptors were taken from a man in his 60s with active or convalescent COVID-19.

The genes are TRBV4-3 and TRBJ1-2; possibly TRBD1 for D (6 bases). The CDR3 covers 15 residues. Germline CDR1 is LGHNA and CDR2 is YSLEER. The ends were cut back, 0 bases at V and 0 bases at J, with 8 bases in the middle. The CDR3 DNA is TGCGCCAGCAGCCAAGATGCAGGGGCTAACTATGGCTACACCTTC. As protein: CASSQDAGANYGYTF.

This clone was counted between two and nine times. The chain carries TRBV6-1 and TRBJ2-7; 8 bases are a match to TRBD1. The V gene's germline CDR1 is MNHNS and CDR2 SASEGT. The CDR3 is 15 amino acids. V gave up 2 bases and J gave up 1 base; unmatched junction bases: 4. DNA of the CDR3: TGTGCCAGCAGTGAACAGGGGGCGGTATCCTACGAGCAGTACTTC. Amino acids: CASSEQGAVSYEQYF.

The chain joins TRBV27 to TRBJ2-2; D possibly corresponds to TRBD1 (7 bases). V shed 7 bases and J shed 4 bases, with 13 bases lying between them. The CDR3 has 14 residues. Per the germline V gene, CDR1 is MNHEY and CDR2 is SMNVEV (reference sequence). The CDR3 here is CASTSGGFTGELFF. The CDR3 bases are TGTGCCAGCACCTCAGGGGGGTTCACCGGGGAGCTGTTTTTT.

The chain links TRBV7-2 to TRBJ2-5; D is unresolved. V was clipped by 4 bases and J by 1 base, with 7 bases between them. Germline V lookup: CDR1 SGHTA, CDR2 FQGNSA. CDR3 length: 13 amino acids. CDR3 region: CASSYSFQETQYF. The CDR3 nucleotides are TGTGCCAGCAGCTACAGTTTCCAAGAGACCCAGTACTTC.

The chain combines TRBV28 with TRBJ2-6; weak D call: TRBD2 (6 bases). V gave up 4 bases and J gave up 0 bases, with 10 bases separating them. The V gene's germline CDR1 is MDHEN and CDR2 SYDVKM. The CDR3 spans 16 residues. CDR3 loop: CASSSPGVSGANVLTF. The CDR3 DNA follows: TGTGCCAGCAGTTCCCCGGGGGTCTCTGGGGCCAACGTCCTGACTTTC.

The chain combines TRBV14 with TRBJ2-7, with D possibly matching TRBD2 (5 bases). This CDR3 spans 15 amino acids. Germline loops: CDR1 SGHDN, CDR2 FVKESK. Trimming cost V 3 bases and J 0 bases, with 12 bases left between them. The CDR3 coding sequence is TGTGCCAGCAGCCAGACGGGGTCGGGCTCCTACGAGCAGTACTTC. Translating it yields CASSQTGSGSYEQYF. The complete variable domain, with remaining parts taken from reference TRBV14 and TRBJ2-7, reads EAGVTQFPSHSVIEKGQTVTLRCDPISGHDNLYWYRRVMGKEIKFLLHFVKESKQDESGMPNNRFLAERTGGTYSTLKVQPAELEDSGVYFCASSQTGSGSYEQYFGPGTRLTVT.

The CDR3 here is CASSQDPSQTGASGANVLTF. The CDR3 nucleotides are TGCGCCAGCAGCCAAGACCCGTCTCAGACAGGGGCCTCTGGGGCCAACGTCCTGACTTTC. This rearrangement joins TRBV4-3 to TRBJ2-6, with 8 positions matching TRBD1. Germline CDR1 reads LGHNA; CDR2 reads YSLEER. V shed 0 bases and J 0 bases; nucleotides not matched to a gene: 10. The CDR3 is 20 amino acids.

This clone was detected many times. This chain's CDR3 is CASSLIGNEQYF. The CDR3 coding sequence is TGTGCCAGCAGTTTAATCGGGAACGAGCAGTACTTC. The rearrangement uses TRBV27 and TRBJ2-7, with a possible D match to TRBD2 (5 bases). The CDR3 covers 12 residues. The V and J ends lost 2 bases and 5 bases respectively, with 7 bases between them. Germline CDR1 is MNHEY and CDR2 is SMNVEV (reference sequence).

The chain uses TRBV7-3 and TRBJ2-1, with 8 bases identical to TRBD2. The CDR3 sequence is 19 residues long. The germline V gene has CDR1 SGHTA and CDR2 FQGTGA. V was clipped by 5 bases and J by 1 base; unmatched bases: 16. The CDR3 coding sequence is TGTGCCAGCAGCATAGGCGGGAGGTCCTCCCTACCTTCCTACAATGAGCAGTTCTTC. As protein: CASSIGGRSSLPSYNEQFF.

This clone was counted only a few times. V and J are TRBV5-4 and TRBJ2-1; TRBD1 might be the D (6 bases). The germline CDR1 and CDR2 sequences are SGHNT and YYREEE (reference sequence). Trimming shortened V by 7 bases and J by 0 bases, and 14 bases separated the two germline ends. The CDR3 totals 15 residues. DNA for the CDR3: TGTGCCAGCTCACCCACAGGGAACTCCTACAATGAGCAGTTCTTC. It codes for CASSPTGNSYNEQFF.

The chain joins TRBV7-9 to TRBJ2-3; D might be TRBD2 (5 bases). V was shortened by 3 bases and J by 0 bases, with 10 bases between the two germline ends. The CDR3 has 15 residues. CDR1 is SEHNR, CDR2 FQNEAQ, per germline (reference sequence). The CDR3 protein is CASSFASRSTDTQYF. The CDR3 coding sequence is TGTGCCAGCAGCTTTGCTAGCCGCAGCACAGATACGCAGTATTTT.

In nucleotides, the CDR3 is TGCAGCGTCCAGACAGTAGACTACACTGAAGCTTTCTTT. This translates into CSVQTVDYTEAFF. The chain recombines TRBV29-1 with TRBJ1-1; D possibly corresponds to TRBD1 (5 bases). Germline V gene data show CDR1 as SQVTM and CDR2 as ANQGSEA. Trimming cost V 6 bases and J 3 bases, with 14 bases left between them. The length of the CDR3 is 13 residues.

The gene calls are TRBV5-1 and TRBJ1-2; D perhaps matches TRBD1 (5 bases). The CDR3 contains 15 residues. V lost 0 bases, J lost 4 bases, and 13 bases lay in between. Germline lookup yields CDR1 SGHRS and CDR2 YFSETQ. In nucleotides, the CDR3 is TGCGCCAGCAGCTTGGGACAGACTAGGGGCTATGGCTACACCTTC. This codes for CASSLGQTRGYGYTF.

This chain joins TRBV7-2 and TRBJ2-5; D not certain. Trimming took off 5 bases at V and 1 base at J, with 14 bases between the two ends. The CDR3 loop spans 15 amino acids. Germline CDR1 and CDR2: SGHTA and FQGNSA. The CDR3: CASSPYRHRQETQYF. As DNA, the CDR3 is TGTGCCAGCAGCCCCTACCGACACCGCCAAGAGACCCAGTACTTC.

In this sample, this clone turned up a few times. CDR3 region: CASSWGGSGHEQFF. CDR3 nucleotide sequence: TGCGCCAGCAGCTGGGGAGGGTCGGGCCATGAGCAGTTCTTC. The V and J genes are TRBV5-1 and TRBJ2-1; 7 bases map to TRBD2. The J segment lost 8 bases and the V segment lost 3 bases, leaving 8 bases of the junction unmatched. The CDR3 extends over 14 amino acids. CDR1 and CDR2 (germline): SGHRS, YFSETQ.

The gene calls are TRBV9 and TRBJ2-1; the D is unclear. With 6 bases removed from V and 0 bases from J, the gap between germline ends came to 13 bases. Per germline, CDR1 SGDLS and CDR2 YYNGEE. The CDR3 consists of 15 residues. The CDR3, as DNA: TGTGCCAGCACCCAAGATAGCTACTCCTACAATGAGCAGTTCTTC. Translated, it gives CASTQDSYSYNEQFF.

This chain connects TRBV2 to TRBJ1-2; a possible D gene is TRBD1 (5 bases). The germline V gene has CDR1 SNHLY and CDR2 FYNNEI. The ends were cut back, 5 bases at V and 3 bases at J, with 10 bases in the middle. The CDR3 has 13 residues. The CDR3 loop is CASSPQTDYGYTF. The CDR3 nucleotides read TGTGCCAGCAGTCCTCAGACAGACTATGGCTACACCTTC.

The V gene is TRBV11-2, the J gene TRBJ2-1; 9 bases fit TRBD2. Germline CDR1 SGHAT, CDR2 FQNNGV. The trim removed 6 bases at V and 4 bases at J, leaving 7 bases unmatched. This CDR3 spans 15 amino acids. The CDR3 region has the DNA TGTGCCAGCAGTCAGCGGGGGGTCACTTACAATGAGCAGTTCTTC. It translates to CASSQRGVTYNEQFF.

The rearrangement uses TRBV14 and TRBJ1-2; no clear D. CDR1 and CDR2 from the germline V gene are SGHDN and FVKESK. Trimming stripped 4 bases from V and 4 bases from J, with 10 bases between. The CDR3 is 13 amino acids. The CDR3 here is CASSPTGVYGYTF. CDR3 DNA sequence: TGTGCCAGCAGCCCTACCGGGGTCTATGGCTACACCTTC. Looking up the rest from reference TRBV14 and TRBJ1-2 gives the full variable domain: EAGVTQFPSHSVIEKGQTVTLRCDPISGHDNLYWYRRVMGKEIKFLLHFVKESKQDESGMPNNRFLAERTGGTYSTLKVQPAELEDSGVYFCASSPTGVYGYTFGSGTRLTVV.

The rearrangement links TRBV6-5 to TRBJ2-7, with D possibly matching TRBD1 (6 bases). Trimming shortened V by 5 bases and J by 3 bases, and 11 bases separated the two germline ends. Germline CDR1 MNHEY, CDR2 SVGAGI. The CDR3 spans 13 residues. CDR3 loop: CASSRTENYEQYF. CDR3 coding DNA: TGTGCCAGCAGTCGGACAGAAAACTACGAGCAGTACTTC.

This rearrangement joins TRBV3-1 (or the pseudogene TRBV3-2) to TRBJ1-2; a possible D gene is TRBD1 (5 bases). This CDR3 region has 13 residues. The V and J ends lost 0 bases and 4 bases respectively, with 6 bases between them. Looked up from germline, CDR1 is LGHDT and CDR2 is YNNKEL (reference sequence). This CDR3 reads CASSQDTGYGYTF. DNA of the CDR3: TGTGCCAGCAGCCAAGATACAGGCTATGGCTACACCTTC.

The chain couples TRBV7-8 to TRBJ2-7; D possibly corresponds to TRBD1 (5 bases). The CDR3 runs to 13 residues. V was trimmed by 3 bases and J by 0 bases, leaving 6 bases between them. CDR1 and CDR2 (germline): SGHVS, FQNEAQ. The CDR3 nucleotides are TGTGCCAGCAGCTTCGACAGCTCCTACGAGCAGTACTTC. This translates into CASSFDSSYEQYF.